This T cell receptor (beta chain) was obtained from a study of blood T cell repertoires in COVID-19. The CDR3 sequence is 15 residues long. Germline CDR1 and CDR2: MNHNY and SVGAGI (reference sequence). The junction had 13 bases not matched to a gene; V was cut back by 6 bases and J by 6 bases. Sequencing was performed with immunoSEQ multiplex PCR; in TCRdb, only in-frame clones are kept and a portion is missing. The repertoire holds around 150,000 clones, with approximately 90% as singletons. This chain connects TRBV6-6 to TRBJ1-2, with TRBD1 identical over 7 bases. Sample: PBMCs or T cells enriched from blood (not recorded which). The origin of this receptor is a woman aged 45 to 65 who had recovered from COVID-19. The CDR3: CASRTVGQQTDGYTF. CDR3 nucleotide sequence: TGTGCCAGCAGGACCGTGGGACAGCAAACGGATGGCTACACCTTC.